The T cell receptor (beta chain) under discussion was sequenced for a study of shared clonotypes between healthy human individuals. Study context: Three plates each covered CD4 naive and memory; CD8 naive two, CD8 memory one.

Sequenced by immunoSEQ multiplex PCR; TCRdb stores in-frame clones only, minus some. The table shows around 1.9 million clones, with 93% occurring only once. With respect to this clone: Its target is not known.

CD8 cells regarded as naive lacked CD45RO, were positively chosen for CCR7, and omitted terminally differentiated effector memory CD45RA+ cells. Every donor was a Caucasian adult from Nashville, Tennessee. CDR3 length: 16 amino acids. Germline CDR1 is SGHRS and CDR2 is YFSETQ. Germline trimming cut 4 bases from V and 7 bases from J; bases unmatched to any gene: 17. The study's findings and limits: Larger estimated richness was generally recorded for naive subsets relative to memory subsets. Among donors, the sharing of clonotypes was expected to be influenced by sequencing depth.

The sequenced sample was naive CD8+ T cells from PBMCs. The genes are TRBV5-1 and TRBJ2-7; 7 bases are shared with TRBD1. This TCR came from a man aged 18 to 29 in good health. Some clones in this sample may be carry-over from other donors' samples. The CDR3 bases are TGCGCCAGCAGCCAGAATAAGGGGGCTCTGTCTCGGGAGCAGTACTTC. Translating it yields CASSQNKGALSREQYF.